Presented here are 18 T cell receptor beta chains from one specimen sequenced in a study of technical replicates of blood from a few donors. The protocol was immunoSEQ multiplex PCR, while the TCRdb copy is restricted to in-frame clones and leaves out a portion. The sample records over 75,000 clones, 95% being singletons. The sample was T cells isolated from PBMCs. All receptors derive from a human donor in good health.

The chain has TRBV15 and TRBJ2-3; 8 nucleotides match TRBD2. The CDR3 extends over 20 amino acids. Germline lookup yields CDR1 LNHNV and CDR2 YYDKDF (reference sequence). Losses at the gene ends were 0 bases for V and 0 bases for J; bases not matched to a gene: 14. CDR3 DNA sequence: TGTGCCACCAGCAGAGATCCGGCGGGAGGTTCATACTATAGCACAGATACGCAGTATTTT. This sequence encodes CATSRDPAGGSYYSTDTQYF.

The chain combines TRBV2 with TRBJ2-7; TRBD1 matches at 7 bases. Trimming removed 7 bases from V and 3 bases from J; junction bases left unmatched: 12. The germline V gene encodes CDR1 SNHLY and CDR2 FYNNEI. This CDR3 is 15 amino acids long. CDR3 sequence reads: CASTLLGWDSYEQYF. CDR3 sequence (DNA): TGTGCCAGCACTTTATTGGGGTGGGACAGCTACGAGCAGTACTTC.

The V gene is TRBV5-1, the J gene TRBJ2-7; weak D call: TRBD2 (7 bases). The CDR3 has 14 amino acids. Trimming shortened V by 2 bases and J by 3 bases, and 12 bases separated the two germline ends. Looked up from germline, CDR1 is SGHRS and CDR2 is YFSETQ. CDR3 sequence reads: CASSLGGALYEQYF. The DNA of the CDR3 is TGCGCCAGCAGCTTAGGGGGGGCTCTCTACGAGCAGTACTTC.

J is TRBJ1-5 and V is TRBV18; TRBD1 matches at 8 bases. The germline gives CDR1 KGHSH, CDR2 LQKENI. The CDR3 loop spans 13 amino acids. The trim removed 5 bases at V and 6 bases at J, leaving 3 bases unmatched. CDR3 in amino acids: CASSTDRVQPQHF. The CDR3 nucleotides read TGTGCCAGCTCAACGGACAGGGTTCAGCCCCAGCATTTT.

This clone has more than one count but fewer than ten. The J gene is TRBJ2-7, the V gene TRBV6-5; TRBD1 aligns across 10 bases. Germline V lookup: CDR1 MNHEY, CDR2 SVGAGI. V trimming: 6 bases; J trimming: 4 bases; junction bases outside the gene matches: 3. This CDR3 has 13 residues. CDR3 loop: CASRKGQGYEQYF. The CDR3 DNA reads TGTGCCAGCAGGAAGGGACAGGGGTACGAGCAGTACTTC.

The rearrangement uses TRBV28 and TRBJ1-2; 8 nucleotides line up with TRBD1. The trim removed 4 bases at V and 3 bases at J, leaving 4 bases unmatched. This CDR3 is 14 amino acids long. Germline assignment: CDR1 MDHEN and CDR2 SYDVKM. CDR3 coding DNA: TGTGCCAGCAGTTCCGGGACAGGAGACTATGGCTACACCTTC. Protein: CASSSGTGDYGYTF.

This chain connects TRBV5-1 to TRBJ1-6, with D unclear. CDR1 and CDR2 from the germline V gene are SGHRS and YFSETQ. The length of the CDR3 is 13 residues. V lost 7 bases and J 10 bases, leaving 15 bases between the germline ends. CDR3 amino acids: CASSSDWWSPLHF. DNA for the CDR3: TGCGCCAGCTCGTCCGACTGGTGGTCACCCCTCCACTTT.

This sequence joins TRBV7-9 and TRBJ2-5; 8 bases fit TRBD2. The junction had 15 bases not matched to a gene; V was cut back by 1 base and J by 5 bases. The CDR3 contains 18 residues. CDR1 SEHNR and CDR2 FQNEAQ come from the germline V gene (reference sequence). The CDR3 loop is CASSLGASGSGGGETQYF. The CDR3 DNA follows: TGTGCCAGCAGCTTAGGCGCGTCCGGCAGCGGGGGAGGGGAGACCCAGTACTTC.

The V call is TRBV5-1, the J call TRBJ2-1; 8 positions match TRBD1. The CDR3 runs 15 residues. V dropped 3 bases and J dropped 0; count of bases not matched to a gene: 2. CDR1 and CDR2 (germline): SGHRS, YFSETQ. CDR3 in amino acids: CASSSGQGSYNEQFF. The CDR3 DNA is TGCGCCAGCAGCTCCGGACAGGGCTCCTACAATGAGCAGTTCTTC.

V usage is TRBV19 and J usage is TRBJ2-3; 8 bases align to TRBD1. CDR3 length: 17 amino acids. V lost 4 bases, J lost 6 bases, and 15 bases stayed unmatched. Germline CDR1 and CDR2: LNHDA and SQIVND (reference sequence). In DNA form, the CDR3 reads TGTGCCAGTAGTAGCCCGACAGGGGCACACCTCTGGGATACGCAGTATTTT. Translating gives CASSSPTGAHLWDTQYF.

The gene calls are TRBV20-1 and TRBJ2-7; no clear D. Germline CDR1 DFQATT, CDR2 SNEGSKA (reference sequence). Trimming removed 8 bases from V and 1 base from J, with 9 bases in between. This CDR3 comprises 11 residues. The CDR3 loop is CSTLNSYEQYF. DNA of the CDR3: TGCAGTACTTTAAATTCCTACGAGCAGTACTTC.

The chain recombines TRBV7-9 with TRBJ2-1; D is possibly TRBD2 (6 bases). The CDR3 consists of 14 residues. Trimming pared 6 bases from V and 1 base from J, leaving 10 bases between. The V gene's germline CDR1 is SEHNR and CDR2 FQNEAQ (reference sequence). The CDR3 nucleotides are TGTGCCAGCAGGGACTATTTTTCCTACAATGAGCAGTTCTTC. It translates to CASRDYFSYNEQFF.

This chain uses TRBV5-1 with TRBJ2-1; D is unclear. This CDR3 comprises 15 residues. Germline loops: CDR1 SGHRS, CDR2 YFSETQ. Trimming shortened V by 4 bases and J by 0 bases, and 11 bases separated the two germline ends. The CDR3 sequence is CASSLNLGSYNEQFF. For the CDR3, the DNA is TGCGCCAGCAGCCTAAACCTTGGCTCCTACAATGAGCAGTTCTTC. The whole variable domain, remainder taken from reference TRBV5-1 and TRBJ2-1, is KAGVTQTPRYLIKTRGQQVTLSCSPISGHRSVSWYQQTPGQGLQFLFEYFSETQRNKGNFPGRFSGRQFSNSRSEMNVSTLELGDSALYLCASSLNLGSYNEQFFGPGTRLTVL.

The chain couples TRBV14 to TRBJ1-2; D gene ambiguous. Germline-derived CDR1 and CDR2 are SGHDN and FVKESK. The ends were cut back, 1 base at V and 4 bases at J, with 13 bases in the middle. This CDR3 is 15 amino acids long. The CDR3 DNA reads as TGTGCCAGCAGCCAAGTAACGAGCACTCTCTATGGCTACACCTTC. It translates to CASSQVTSTLYGYTF.

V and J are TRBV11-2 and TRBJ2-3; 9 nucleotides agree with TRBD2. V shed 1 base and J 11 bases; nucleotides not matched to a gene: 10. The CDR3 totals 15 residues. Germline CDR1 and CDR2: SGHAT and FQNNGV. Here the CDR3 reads CASSLGGAGGLGQYF. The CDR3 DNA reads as TGTGCCAGCAGCTTAGGGGGCGCGGGGGGGCTTGGGCAGTATTTT.

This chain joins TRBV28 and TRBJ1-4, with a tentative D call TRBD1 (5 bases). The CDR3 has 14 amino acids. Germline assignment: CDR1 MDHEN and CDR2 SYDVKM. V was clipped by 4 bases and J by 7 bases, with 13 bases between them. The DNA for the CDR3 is TGTGCCAGCAGTTACTTCCAGGGTGTTGAAAAACTGTTTTTT. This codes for CASSYFQGVEKLFF. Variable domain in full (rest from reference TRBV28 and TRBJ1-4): DVKVTQSSRYLVKRTGEKVFLECVQDMDHENMFWYRQDPGLGLRLIYFSYDVKMKEKGDIPEGYSVSREKKERFSLILESASTNQTSMYLCASSYFQGVEKLFFGSGTQLSVL.

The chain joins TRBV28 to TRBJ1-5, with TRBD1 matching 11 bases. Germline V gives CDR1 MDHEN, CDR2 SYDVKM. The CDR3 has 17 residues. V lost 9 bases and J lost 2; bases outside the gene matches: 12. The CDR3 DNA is TGTGCCAGTAGCGGACAGGGGGCTTTACGCGGCAATCAGCCCCAGCATTTT. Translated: CASSGQGALRGNQPQHF.

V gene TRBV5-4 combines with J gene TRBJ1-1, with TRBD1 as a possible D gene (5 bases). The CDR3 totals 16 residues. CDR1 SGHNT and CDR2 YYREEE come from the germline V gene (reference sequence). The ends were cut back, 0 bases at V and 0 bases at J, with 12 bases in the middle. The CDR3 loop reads CASSLGQLGLNTEAFF. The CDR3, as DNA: TGTGCCAGCAGCTTGGGACAGCTGGGGTTGAACACTGAAGCTTTCTTT.